Following are 8 T cell receptor beta chains from one sample sequenced in a study of T cell responses to AZD1222 COVID-19 vaccine. Only in-frame clones appear in the TCRdb table, and some are missing; sequencing was by immunoSEQ multiplex PCR. The table has 150,000 to 200,000 clones, about 90% seen once. The source material was peripheral blood, sampled 28 days after the second AZD1222 dose. Every receptor here comes from an adult who received the AZD1222 COVID-19 vaccine.

The chain combines TRBV19 with TRBJ1-2; D not certain. The germline gives CDR1 LNHDA, CDR2 SQIVND (reference sequence). Trimming stripped 6 bases from V and 0 bases from J, with 11 bases between. The CDR3 is 14 amino acids. CDR3 DNA: TGTGCCAGTAGCCTCCGGAGAGCTAACTATGGCTACACCTTC. It translates to CASSLRRANYGYTF.

The gene calls are TRBV28 and TRBJ2-2; D call uncertain. The CDR3 loop spans 14 amino acids. The germline V and J ends were trimmed by 8 bases and 1 base, with 11 bases remaining between them. Germline V gene data show CDR1 as MDHEN and CDR2 as SYDVKM. CDR3 coding DNA: TGTGCCAGCCTCAGACTGAGGAACACCGGGGAGCTGTTTTTT. It is translated as CASLRLRNTGELFF.

The J gene is TRBJ2-6, the V gene TRBV4-3; D may be TRBD1 (6 bases). Trimming stripped 2 bases from V and 2 bases from J, with 10 bases between. Germline V gene sequence: CDR1 LGHNA, CDR2 YSLEER. CDR3 length equals 16 residues. CDR3 coding DNA: TGCGCCAGCAGCCAACAATCAGGGGCTGGGGCCAACGTCCTGACTTTC. Translation: CASSQQSGAGANVLTF.

This chain joins TRBV28 and TRBJ1-2, with 7 bases fitting TRBD1. CDR3 length: 14 amino acids. Germline V gene sequence: CDR1 MDHEN, CDR2 SYDVKM. V dropped 6 bases and J dropped 3; count of bases not matched to a gene: 7. The CDR3 loop reads CASSPRDSDYGYTF. CDR3 coding DNA: TGTGCCAGCAGCCCAAGGGACAGTGACTATGGCTACACCTTC.

The CDR3 sequence: CASSLESGVPYNEQFF. CDR3 bases: TGTGCCAGCAGCCTAGAGTCGGGGGTGCCCTACAATGAGCAGTTCTTC. The genes are TRBV13 and TRBJ2-1, with D possibly TRBD2 on 6 matching bases. The V gene's germline CDR1 is PRHDT and CDR2 FYEKMQ (reference sequence). The V and J ends lost 5 bases and 2 bases respectively, with 16 bases between them. This CDR3 region has 16 residues.

The gene calls are TRBV3-1 (or the pseudogene TRBV3-2) and TRBJ2-6; D might be TRBD1 or TRBD2, each matching 5 bases. V gave up 2 bases and J gave up 4 bases, with 15 bases separating them. The CDR3 covers 17 residues. Germline V gives CDR1 LGHDT, CDR2 YNNKEL (reference sequence). The CDR3 bases are TGTGCCAGCAGCCAAAGATCCCCGGGGCGGGGGGCCAACGTCCTGACTTTC. Protein: CASSQRSPGRGANVLTF.

This chain links TRBV15 with TRBJ2-7; TRBD1 matches 7 bases. The CDR3 consists of 14 residues. The ends lost 1 base at V and 5 bases at J; junction bases unmatched: 5. CDR1 LNHNV and CDR2 YYDKDF come from the germline V gene (reference sequence). The CDR3 coding sequence is TGTGCCACCAGCAGAGCGGGACAGTCCCACGAGCAGTACTTC. Its protein product is CATSRAGQSHEQYF.

The chain employs TRBV2 and TRBJ2-5; the D is unclear. The germline V gene has CDR1 SNHLY and CDR2 FYNNEI. The CDR3 sequence is 13 residues long. V was trimmed by 3 bases and J by 5 bases, leaving 10 bases between them. The CDR3 region is CASSEGGPETQYF. The DNA for the CDR3 is TGTGCCAGCAGTGAGGGTGGTCCGGAGACCCAGTACTTC.